This T cell receptor beta chain was sequenced during a study of T cell responses to AZD1222 COVID-19 vaccine. Trimming took 0 bases from V and 5 from J, leaving 6 bases between them. The CDR3 has 13 amino acids. The germline V gene has CDR1 LNHNV and CDR2 YYDKDF (reference sequence). Assay used: immunoSEQ multiplex PCR; TCRdb lists only in-frame clones, some missing. The data contain 150,000 to 160,000 clones, 75% to 90% of them singletons. Whole-study results and caveats: Regions 160-218 and 743-854 dominated among vaccine-associated CD4 TCRs spanning spike. Females outnumbered males among donors, who were mostly white British; clonal diversity was possibly underestimated.

Investigators merged groups given second doses at roughly 4 or roughly 12 weeks. To note about this clone: Its antigen is not known.

The clonotype was recovered from an adult who received the AZD1222 COVID-19 vaccine. The chain recombines TRBV15 with TRBJ2-3; maybe TRBD2 (6 bases). The sequenced sample was peripheral blood, obtained 28 days after the second AZD1222 dose. The CDR3 reads CATSREAGDTQYF. CDR3 nucleotide sequence: TGTGCCACCAGCAGAGAAGCGGGAGATACGCAGTATTTT. Full variable domain (outside the CDR3, taken from reference TRBV15 and TRBJ2-3): DAMVIQNPRYQVTQFGKPVTLSCSQTLNHNVMYWYQQKSSQAPKLLFHYYDKDFNNEADTPDNFQSRRPNTSFCFLDIRSPGLGDTAMYLCATSREAGDTQYFGPGTRLTVL.